This passage covers 24 T cell receptor beta chains from one sample sequenced in a study of T-cell reconstitution after alpha-beta-depleted transplantation in children. The TCRbeta library incorporated unique molecular identifiers. TCRdb used MiXCR to reprocess the PCR reads, holding one entry per CDR3 protein. In the table there are some 550,000 distinct CDR3 sequences, around 16% of which are singletons. Sequenced here: PBMCs from the stem cell graft donor, sampled from the stem cell graft. The receptors here all came from a human donor who donated a stem cell graft to a child with acute lymphoblastic leukemia.

V usage is TRBV29-1 and J usage is TRBJ2-3; 9 bases align to TRBD2. V lost 4 bases and J lost 7; bases outside the gene matches: 9. Germline loops: CDR1 SQVTM, CDR2 ANQGSEA. The CDR3 consists of 14 residues. The CDR3 spells CSVAAGGPGNTQYF. CDR3 bases: TGCAGCGTTGCGGCGGGAGGGCCCGGAAATACGCAGTATTTT.

In its sample, this clonotype was seen many times. The gene calls are TRBV9 and TRBJ2-3, with D unclear. CDR3 size: 13 residues. Germline V gene sequence: CDR1 SGDLS, CDR2 YYNGEE. Trimming cost V 3 bases and J 1 base, with 6 bases left between them. DNA of the CDR3: TGTGCCAGCAGCGCAAGCGGCACAGATACGCAGTATTTT. Protein product: CASSASGTDTQYF.

This clonotype was observed at least ten times. The V gene is TRBV5-5, the J gene TRBJ2-6; TRBD1 matches at 9 bases. J gave up 4 bases and V 3 bases, and 8 bases lay outside the gene matches. The CDR3 length is 17 residues. Per the germline V gene, CDR1 is SGHKS and CDR2 is YYEKEE (reference sequence). The CDR3 nucleotides are TGTGCCAGCAGCTCCAGGACAGGGGTGATAGGGGCCAACGTCCTGACTTTC. Its translation is CASSSRTGVIGANVLTF.

This clonotype has at least ten counts. The chain is built from TRBV7-2 and TRBJ1-5; a possible D gene is TRBD1 (6 bases). V lost 5 bases, J lost 3 bases, and 11 bases lay in between. The germline V gene has CDR1 SGHTA and CDR2 FQGNSA. This CDR3 comprises 14 residues. The CDR3 loop is CASSPGALNQPQHF. In DNA form, the CDR3 reads TGTGCCAGCAGCCCAGGGGCCCTCAATCAGCCCCAGCATTTT.

This chain uses TRBV19 with TRBJ1-1; 8 nucleotides line up with TRBD1. J lost 0 bases, V lost 5 bases, and 8 bases had no gene match. The CDR3 totals 16 residues. Germline values: CDR1 LNHDA, CDR2 SQIVND (reference sequence). CDR3 region: CASSPRQGRMNTEAFF. The CDR3 nucleotides are TGTGCCAGTAGTCCCCGACAGGGGCGCATGAACACTGAAGCTTTCTTT.

J is TRBJ2-7 and V is TRBV12-3 or TRBV12-4; D is ambiguous. V was pared by 6 bases and J by 2 bases, with 8 bases between. CDR3 length: 12 amino acids. CDR3 residues: CASSPQTYEQYF. The CDR3 DNA sequence: TGTGCCAGCAGCCCCCAGACCTACGAGCAGTACTTC.

The chain couples TRBV6-2 or TRBV6-3 to TRBJ2-7; D perhaps matches TRBD1 (5 bases). V was trimmed by 7 bases and J by 4 bases, leaving 8 bases between them. Germline V lookup: CDR1 MNHEY, CDR2 SVGEGT. CDR3 length: 11 residues. The CDR3 spells CASTGMYEQYF. The CDR3, as DNA: TGTGCCAGCACAGGGATGTACGAGCAGTACTTC.

In this sample, this clonotype turned up many times. The chain is built from TRBV7-9 and TRBJ2-7; D unresolved. The V gene lost 5 bases and the J gene lost 3 bases, with 11 bases spanning the gap. The CDR3 spans 13 residues. Per the germline V gene, CDR1 is SEHNR and CDR2 is FQNEAQ (reference sequence). CDR3 amino acids: CASSPSLSYEQYF. CDR3 bases: TGTGCCAGCAGCCCATCACTTAGCTACGAGCAGTACTTC.

The genes are TRBV6-5 and TRBJ2-7, with no clear D. Germline assignment: CDR1 MNHEY and CDR2 SVGAGI. The CDR3 is made up of 15 amino acids. V lost 0 bases, J lost 7 bases, and 16 bases lay in between. The CDR3 reads CASSYSREWLEEQYF. The DNA of the CDR3 is TGTGCCAGCAGTTACTCGAGAGAGTGGTTGGAGGAGCAGTACTTC.

The chain recombines TRBV7-2 with TRBJ2-3, with TRBD1 matching 10 bases. After removal of 2 bases from V and 9 bases from J, the junction contained 14 bases not matched to a gene. The CDR3 extends over 17 amino acids. Germline loops: CDR1 SGHTA, CDR2 FQGNSA. CDR3 coding DNA: TGTGCCAGCAGCTTAAAGCCCCAGACAGGGGGCGCTTGGACGCAGTATTTT. Encoded protein: CASSLKPQTGGAWTQYF.

This rearrangement joins TRBV30 to TRBJ2-2; 7 nucleotides line up with TRBD2. Germline loops: CDR1 GTSNPN, CDR2 SVGIG (reference sequence). Losses at the gene ends were 2 bases for V and 4 bases for J; bases not matched to a gene: 7. The length of the CDR3 is 15 residues. The CDR3 here is CAWSPRERGTGELFF. As DNA, the CDR3 is TGTGCCTGGAGTCCGCGGGAGCGAGGCACCGGGGAGCTGTTTTTT.

This clonotype was seen a few times. The V gene is TRBV4-1, the J gene TRBJ2-1, with D tentatively TRBD2 (5 bases). Germline V gene sequence: CDR1 MGHRA, CDR2 YSYEKL. V was shortened by 3 bases and J by 9 bases, with 15 bases between the two germline ends. This CDR3 is 14 amino acids long. This CDR3 is CASSQRGGVGEQFF. CDR3 DNA: TGCGCCAGCAGCCAGAGAGGAGGAGTCGGTGAGCAGTTCTTC.

The table lists this clonotype with a few counts. The chain couples TRBV27 to TRBJ2-5, with 7 bases fitting TRBD2. Germline CDR1 is MNHEY and CDR2 is SMNVEV (reference sequence). The CDR3 sequence is 16 residues long. Trimming cost V 3 bases and J 1 base; bases outside gene matches: 8. This chain's CDR3 is CASSLWGGILQETQYF. DNA for the CDR3: TGTGCCAGCAGTTTGTGGGGGGGTATACTCCAAGAGACCCAGTACTTC.

This clonotype was seen only a few times. V and J are TRBV5-6 and TRBJ2-7, with 9 bases matching TRBD2. This CDR3 has 16 amino acids. V was clipped by 1 base and J by 2 bases; unmatched bases: 7. Germline assignment: CDR1 SGHDT and CDR2 YYEEEE. In DNA form, the CDR3 reads TGTGCCAGCAGCTTGTTGGGCGGGAGGGCCGCCTACGAGCAGTACTTC. Translating it yields CASSLLGGRAAYEQYF.

V and J are TRBV5-1 and TRBJ2-1; the D gene could be TRBD1 or TRBD2 (5 bases each). Germline V gives CDR1 SGHRS, CDR2 YFSETQ. The CDR3 runs 14 residues. The germline V and J ends were trimmed by 1 base and 5 bases, with 10 bases remaining between them. The CDR3 reads CASSLSGTHNEQFF. DNA of the CDR3: TGCGCCAGCAGCTTGTCCGGGACGCACAATGAGCAGTTCTTC.

This clonotype was observed a few times. The rearrangement joins TRBV5-1 to TRBJ1-2, with D unresolved. Trimming cost V 0 bases and J 7 bases, with 10 bases left between them. This CDR3 is built from 13 residues. In germline, CDR1 is SGHRS, CDR2 YFSETQ. Here the CDR3 DNA reads TGCGCCAGCAGCTTGGTCGCGGGCTCTGGCTACACCTTC. Its translation: CASSLVAGSGYTF.

This clonotype has just a few counts. This chain joins TRBV4-1 and TRBJ2-1; the D is unclear. Germline V gives CDR1 MGHRA, CDR2 YSYEKL. The CDR3 contains 12 residues. The V end lost 1 base, the J end lost 10 bases, and 8 bases lay between the germline ends. CDR3 sequence (DNA): TGCGCCAGCAGCCAAGCTGCCGAAGAGCAGTTCTTC. As protein: CASSQAAEEQFF.

A few counts support this clonotype. This rearrangement joins TRBV29-1 to TRBJ2-7; D gene ambiguous. The CDR3 totals 13 residues. The V gene's germline CDR1 is SQVTM and CDR2 ANQGSEA. Between the trimmed V and J ends, which lost 4 bases and 3 bases, there was a span of 13 bases. CDR3 sequence reads: CSVVPDGIYEQYF. The CDR3 bases are TGCAGCGTTGTACCCGACGGAATCTACGAGCAGTACTTC.

The V and J genes are TRBV9 and TRBJ1-6, with no clear D. Germline assignment: CDR1 SGDLS and CDR2 YYNGEE. CDR3 length: 12 residues. V lost 0 bases and J 9 bases, leaving 4 bases between the germline ends. The CDR3 DNA reads TGTGCCAGCAGCGTAGAACGTTCACCCCTCCACTTT. Its protein is CASSVERSPLHF.

This clonotype has more than one count but fewer than ten. The chain recombines TRBV5-1 with TRBJ1-1; TRBD1 might be the D (5 bases). The germline CDR1 and CDR2 sequences are SGHRS and YFSETQ. The CDR3 covers 16 residues. Trimming left V 2 bases short and J 1 base short, with 15 bases between. Here the CDR3 reads CASSFNGGKANTEAFF. The CDR3 region has the DNA TGCGCCAGCAGCTTTAACGGGGGTAAAGCGAACACTGAAGCTTTCTTT.

This clonotype was observed a few times. The CDR3 is CASSLSGYLPETQYF. For the CDR3, the DNA is TGTGCCAGCAGTTTATCTGGCTACCTTCCAGAGACCCAGTACTTC. V usage is TRBV27 and J usage is TRBJ2-5; D not resolved. The ends were cut back, 0 bases at V and 4 bases at J, with 12 bases in the middle. Per the germline V gene, CDR1 is MNHEY and CDR2 is SMNVEV (reference sequence). The CDR3 extends over 15 amino acids.

This chain connects TRBV20-1 to TRBJ2-4, with a tentative D call TRBD2 (6 bases). Germline V gene lookup returns CDR1 DFQATT and CDR2 SNEGSKA (reference sequence). The CDR3 is 14 residues long. V was pared by 6 bases and J by 6 bases, with 18 bases between. CDR3 nucleotides: TGCAGTGCCCGGCCCGGGAGTAGGGGAAACATTCAGTACTTC. It is translated as CSARPGSRGNIQYF.

This clonotype was seen more than once but under ten times. This sequence joins TRBV20-1 and TRBJ2-7; D is uncertain. V was clipped by 2 bases and J by 4 bases, with 6 bases between them. This CDR3 spans 11 amino acids. Germline CDR1 and CDR2: DFQATT and SNEGSKA (reference sequence). CDR3 amino acids: CSARRTYEQYF. CDR3 nucleotide sequence: TGCAGTGCTAGAAGGACGTACGAGCAGTACTTC.

The sample holds a few counts of this clonotype. The chain links TRBV20-1 to TRBJ2-7; D call uncertain. Germline V CDR1 and CDR2: DFQATT, SNEGSKA (reference sequence). V gave up 1 base and J gave up 6 bases, with 13 bases separating them. The length of the CDR3 is 13 residues. The DNA for the CDR3 is TGCAGTGCTAGAGCGGACCCGGCCCTCGAGCAGTACTTC. As protein: CSARADPALEQYF.